This TCR beta chain appears in the sequencing data of a study of blood T cell repertoires in COVID-19. Across the whole study: The samples span acute and convalescent COVID-19 from the United States, Italy and Spain. PBMCs, B-cell-depleted T cells, or T cells were the source of the cDNA or gDNA that made up the material.

Patients of the Seattle cohort, enrolled during active infection, were followed longitudinally. Using immunoSEQ multiplex PCR, the repertoire was profiled, and TCRdb retains in-frame clones only, with some absent. The sample lists approximately 170,000 clones, roughly 87% occurring once. Trimming took off 3 bases at V and 5 bases at J, with 10 bases between the two ends. This CDR3 comprises 13 residues. Looked up from germline, CDR1 is SGHAT and CDR2 is FQNNGV. The sequencing input was peripheral blood. V is TRBV11-2 and J is TRBJ1-1; no definite D call. The source of this sequence is a woman aged 70 to 79 with COVID-19, enrolled during active disease. The CDR3 is CASSFVRGTEAFF. DNA of the CDR3: TGTGCCAGCAGCTTTGTACGGGGAACTGAAGCTTTCTTT.